What follows are 8 T cell receptor beta chains derived from one specimen sequenced in a study of blood T cell repertoires in COVID-19. Repertoires were generated with immunoSEQ multiplex PCR, while TCRdb's copy carries only in-frame clones and drops some. The sample holds around 200,000 clones; about 91% are singletons and the top ten take about a tenth. The sequencing sample was made of PBMCs or T cells enriched from blood (not recorded which). The receptors were sampled from a man younger than 35 with acute COVID-19.

This clone was found once. The rearrangement uses TRBV9 and TRBJ2-7, with 8 bases fitting TRBD2. This CDR3 spans 13 amino acids. Germline trimming cut 4 bases from V and 6 bases from J; bases unmatched to any gene: 6. CDR1 SGDLS and CDR2 YYNGEE come from the germline V gene. In DNA form, the CDR3 reads TGTGCCAGCAGCCGGCGGGAGGTGGGCGAGCAGTACTTC. Protein sequence: CASSRREVGEQYF.

The chain recombines TRBV19 with TRBJ1-5; possible D gene TRBD1, 6 bases. Trimming removed 4 bases at V and 1 base at J, with 14 bases between. Per the germline V gene, CDR1 is LNHDA and CDR2 is SQIVND (reference sequence). The CDR3 is made up of 16 amino acids. The CDR3 DNA sequence: TGTGCCAGTAGTACCACCACCAGGGGCAGCAATCAGCCCCAGCATTTT. Residues: CASSTTTRGSNQPQHF.

The genes are TRBV5-1 and TRBJ1-2; TRBD1 agrees at 8 bases. With 0 bases clipped from V and 4 bases from J, the junction kept 2 bases outside the gene matches. The germline gives CDR1 SGHRS, CDR2 YFSETQ. This CDR3 has 14 residues. The CDR3 DNA follows: TGCGCCAGCAGCTTGGACAGGGGGACCTATGGCTACACCTTC. This codes for CASSLDRGTYGYTF.

CDR3 amino acids: CASIPGQTETQYF. CDR3 DNA sequence: TGTGCCAGCATTCCGGGACAGACAGAGACCCAGTACTTC. The gene calls are TRBV6-5 and TRBJ2-5; 7 nucleotides match TRBD1. The CDR3 totals 13 residues. The V gene end was trimmed by 7 bases and the J gene end by 4 bases; junction bases not matched to a gene: 6. Germline assignment: CDR1 MNHEY and CDR2 SVGAGI.

The chain couples TRBV4-1 to TRBJ1-4, with 11 bases fitting TRBD1. The germline V gene has CDR1 MGHRA and CDR2 YSYEKL. Trimming took 0 bases from V and 7 from J; bases not matched to a gene: 16. CDR3 length: 20 residues. The CDR3 DNA follows: TGCGCCAGCAGCCAAGATATGAAATGGACAGGGGGCGCAGAGAGTGAAAAACTGTTTTTT. Its translation is CASSQDMKWTGGAESEKLFF.

This clone was picked up one time. The chain carries TRBV27 and TRBJ2-1, with D uncertain. Germline values: CDR1 MNHEY, CDR2 SMNVEV (reference sequence). The V gene lost 10 bases and the J gene lost 5 bases, with 12 bases spanning the gap. CDR3 length equals 12 residues. DNA for the CDR3: TGTGCCACCTCGGGTTTTGACAATGAGCAGTTCTTC. Translating it yields CATSGFDNEQFF.

This clone came up a few times. This chain joins TRBV6-5 and TRBJ1-2; 10 bases are a match to TRBD1. After removal of 2 bases from V and 4 bases from J, the junction contained 7 bases not matched to a gene. The CDR3 length is 16 residues. Germline V CDR1 and CDR2: MNHEY, SVGAGI. In nucleotides, the CDR3 is TGTGCCAGCAGTTACATCCCGGGACAGGGGTTCTATGGCTACACCTTC. This encodes CASSYIPGQGFYGYTF.

The genes are TRBV2 and TRBJ2-5; D is perhaps TRBD1 (7 bases). CDR1 is SNHLY and CDR2 is FYNNEI in the germline V gene. The CDR3 covers 14 residues. Deletions cut 6 bases from V and 4 bases from J, with 15 bases between. Here the CDR3 reads CASRLTGRGETQYF. The CDR3 nucleotides read TGTGCCAGCAGACTGACAGGGCGGGGAGAGACCCAGTACTTC.